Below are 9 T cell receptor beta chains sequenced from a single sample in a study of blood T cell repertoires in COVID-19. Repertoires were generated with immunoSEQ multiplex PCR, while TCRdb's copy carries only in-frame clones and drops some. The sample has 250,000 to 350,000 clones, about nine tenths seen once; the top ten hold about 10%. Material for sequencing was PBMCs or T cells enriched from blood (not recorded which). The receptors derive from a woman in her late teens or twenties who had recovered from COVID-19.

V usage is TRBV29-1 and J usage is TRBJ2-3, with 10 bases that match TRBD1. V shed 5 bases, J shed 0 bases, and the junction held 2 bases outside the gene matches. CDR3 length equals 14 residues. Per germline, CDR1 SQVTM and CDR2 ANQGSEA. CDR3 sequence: CSVRDRGSTDTQYF. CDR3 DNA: TGCAGCGTTAGGGACAGGGGTAGCACAGATACGCAGTATTTT.

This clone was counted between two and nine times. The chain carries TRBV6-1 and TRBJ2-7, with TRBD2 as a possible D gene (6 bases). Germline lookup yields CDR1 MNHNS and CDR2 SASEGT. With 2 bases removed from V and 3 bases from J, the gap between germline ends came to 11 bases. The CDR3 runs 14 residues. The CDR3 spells CASSESGGVYEQYF. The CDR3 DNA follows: TGTGCCAGCAGTGAAAGTGGAGGGGTCTACGAGCAGTACTTC.

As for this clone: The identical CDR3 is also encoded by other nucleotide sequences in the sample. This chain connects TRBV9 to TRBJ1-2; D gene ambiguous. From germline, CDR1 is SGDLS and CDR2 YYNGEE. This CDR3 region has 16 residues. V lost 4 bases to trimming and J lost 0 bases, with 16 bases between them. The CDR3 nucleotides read TGTGCCAGCAGCTCAGAGGGCAGGCCCCCTAACTATGGCTACACCTTC. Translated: CASSSEGRPPNYGYTF.

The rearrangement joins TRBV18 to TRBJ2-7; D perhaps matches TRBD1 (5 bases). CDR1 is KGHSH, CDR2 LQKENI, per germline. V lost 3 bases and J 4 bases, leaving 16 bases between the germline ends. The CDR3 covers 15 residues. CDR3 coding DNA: TGTGCCAGCTCACCTCCCCAGGGCCATTCTTACGAGCAGTACTTC. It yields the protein CASSPPQGHSYEQYF.

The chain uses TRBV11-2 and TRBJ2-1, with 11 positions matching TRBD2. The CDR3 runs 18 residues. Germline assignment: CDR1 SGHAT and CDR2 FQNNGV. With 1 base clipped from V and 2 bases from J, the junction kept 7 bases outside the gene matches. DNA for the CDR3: TGTGCCAGCAGCTTAGCGGCTAGCGGGGGGCCCGCCTACAATGAGCAGTTCTTC. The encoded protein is CASSLAASGGPAYNEQFF.

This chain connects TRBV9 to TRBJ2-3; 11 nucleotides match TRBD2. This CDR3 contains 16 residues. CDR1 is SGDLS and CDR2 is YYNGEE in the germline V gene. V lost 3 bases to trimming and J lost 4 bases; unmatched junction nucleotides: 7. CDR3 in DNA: TGTGCCAGCAGCGGGTTAGCGGGGGGGCCCCCAGATACGCAGTATTTT. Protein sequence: CASSGLAGGPPDTQYF.

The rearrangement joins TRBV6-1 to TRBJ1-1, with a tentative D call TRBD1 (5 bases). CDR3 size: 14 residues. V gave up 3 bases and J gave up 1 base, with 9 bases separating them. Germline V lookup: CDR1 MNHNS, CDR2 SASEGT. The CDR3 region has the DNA TGTGCCAGCAGTGATTGGGGCGGGAACACTGAAGCTTTCTTT. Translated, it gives CASSDWGGNTEAFF.

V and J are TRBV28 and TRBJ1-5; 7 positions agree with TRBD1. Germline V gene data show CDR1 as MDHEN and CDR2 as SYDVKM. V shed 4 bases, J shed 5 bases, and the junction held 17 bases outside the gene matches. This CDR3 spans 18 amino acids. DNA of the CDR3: TGTGCCAGCAGTTCCCTTGAGCCCCACAGGGGACCTTATCAGCCCCAGCATTTT. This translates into CASSSLEPHRGPYQPQHF. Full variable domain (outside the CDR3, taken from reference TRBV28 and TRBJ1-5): DVKVTQSSRYLVKRTGEKVFLECVQDMDHENMFWYRQDPGLGLRLIYFSYDVKMKEKGDIPEGYSVSREKKERFSLILESASTNQTSMYLCASSSLEPHRGPYQPQHFGDGTRLSIL.

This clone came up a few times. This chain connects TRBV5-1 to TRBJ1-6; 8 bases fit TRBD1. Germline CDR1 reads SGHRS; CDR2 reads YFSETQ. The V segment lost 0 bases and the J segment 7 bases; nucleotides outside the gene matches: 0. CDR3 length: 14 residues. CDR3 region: CASSLGQGNSPLHF. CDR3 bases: TGCGCCAGCAGCTTGGGACAGGGGAATTCACCCCTCCACTTT.